The present entry profiles one T cell receptor beta chain with its context. Its antigen remains unknown. A read error may produce the germline difference seen at one junction end. The data were taken from a study of cytomegalovirus exposure and HLA in healthy donors. Some clones are missing from TCRdb's copy, which holds only in-frame ones; the method was immunoSEQ multiplex PCR. Found here are about 160,000 clones, roughly nine tenths of them singletons; the top ten hold about a tenth. The CDR3 is 13 amino acids. CDR1 SSHAT and CDR2 FNYEAQ come from the germline V gene (reference sequence). General observations from the study: The tendency of first-cohort TCR clusters to co-occur in the approximately 110 validation repertoires was the finding of a later analysis.

The sequenced sample was PBMCs. The chain is built from TRBV7-7 and TRBJ2-5; unclear D gene. This sequence originates from a woman between 18 and 29 years old in good health and CMV-seropositive. The CDR3 nucleotides are TGTGCTAGCAGCGCTCTGCGCCAAGAGACCCAGTACTTC. Its protein product is CASSALRQETQYF.